One sample yielded the 8 T cell receptor beta chains listed below, sequenced in a study of cytomegalovirus exposure and HLA in healthy donors. Generated by immunoSEQ multiplex PCR, the TCRdb table keeps only in-frame clones and is missing some. The repertoire holds a few hundred thousand clones, with roughly 85% as singletons. Source material: PBMCs. These receptors all come from a woman younger than 30 in good health and CMV-seronegative.

This clone was observed a few times. The rearrangement uses TRBV20-1 and TRBJ1-3; no definite D call. This CDR3 has 11 amino acids. V lost 0 bases, J lost 9 bases, and 6 bases lay in between. Germline CDR1 reads DFQATT; CDR2 reads SNEGSKA (reference sequence). Here the CDR3 reads CSAREGSTIYF. In DNA form, the CDR3 reads TGCAGTGCTAGAGAGGGGAGCACCATATATTTT.

The chain has TRBV27 and TRBJ2-3; 8 nucleotides agree with TRBD2. V was clipped by 6 bases and J by 0 bases; unmatched bases: 8. This CDR3 is built from 16 residues. Germline loops: CDR1 MNHEY, CDR2 SMNVEV (reference sequence). The CDR3 here is CASSSLADPSTDTQYF. CDR3 coding DNA: TGTGCCAGCAGCTCACTAGCGGATCCTAGCACAGATACGCAGTATTTT.

V and J are TRBV6-1 and TRBJ1-5; 7 nucleotides align to TRBD1. This CDR3 spans 13 amino acids. CDR1 is MNHNS and CDR2 is SASEGT in the germline V gene. The ends lost 11 bases at V and 4 bases at J; junction bases unmatched: 8. CDR3 sequence (DNA): TGTGCCGCCACAGGACAGGCAAATCAGCCCCAGCATTTT. This encodes CAATGQANQPQHF.

This sequence joins TRBV7-8 and TRBJ2-7; a possible D gene is TRBD2 (5 bases). The germline gives CDR1 SGHVS, CDR2 FQNEAQ. V lost 5 bases and J lost 1, with 6 bases in between. The CDR3 is 12 residues long. CDR3: CASSGSSYEQYF. For the CDR3, the DNA is TGTGCCAGCAGCGGGAGTTCCTACGAGCAGTACTTC.

This rearrangement joins TRBV5-6 to TRBJ1-1; 7 bases are shared with TRBD1. J was trimmed by 6 bases and V by 0 bases; bases with no gene match: 5. The CDR3 spans 14 residues. CDR1 is SGHDT, CDR2 YYEEEE, per germline. The CDR3 nucleotides are TGTGCCAGCAGCTTGGGGGACAGTATTCCTGAAGCTTTCTTT. Amino acid sequence: CASSLGDSIPEAFF.

This sequence joins TRBV5-6 and TRBJ1-1; 7 bases fit TRBD1. This CDR3 region has 13 residues. Germline CDR1 SGHDT, CDR2 YYEEEE. Trimming took 10 bases from V and 6 from J; bases not matched to a gene: 12. The CDR3 spells CAALSKGAAEAFF. CDR3 sequence (DNA): TGTGCCGCATTGAGTAAGGGGGCGGCTGAAGCTTTCTTT.

V usage is TRBV19 and J usage is TRBJ1-2; weak D call: TRBD1 (6 bases). This CDR3 is built from 16 residues. V was clipped by 5 bases and J by 5 bases, with 21 bases between them. Looked up from germline, CDR1 is LNHDA and CDR2 is SQIVND (reference sequence). The CDR3 DNA follows: TGTGCCAGTAGTCTCGCCGGGCAGGGGAAGGGGTATGGCTACACCTTC. It specifies CASSLAGQGKGYGYTF.

The V and J genes are TRBV6-5 and TRBJ1-1, with 9 bases aligning to TRBD1. Germline assignment: CDR1 MNHEY and CDR2 SVGAGI. V shed 6 bases, J shed 4 bases, and the junction held 9 bases outside the gene matches. The CDR3 is 15 amino acids. CDR3 DNA: TGTGCCAGCAGATACAGGGGGCGGTCGGCCACTGAAGCTTTCTTT. It codes for CASRYRGRSATEAFF.